This T cell receptor (beta chain) was obtained from a study of cytomegalovirus exposure and HLA in healthy donors (dated by TCRdb to 2017 to 2019). Notes on the research overall: According to an earlier analysis of around 600 of the donors, some 170 million T cells yielded some 110 million unique TCR beta sequences and about 280 Gb of sequence data. The number of donors typed differed by locus, with about 620-630 for A, B, C, DRB1 and DQB1, roughly 520 for DQA1, about 610 for DPA1, and 472 for DPB1. Every discovery cohort repertoire had been produced on one sequencing platform. Donor age, sex, ethnicity and CMV serostatus were compiled alongside the repertoire data. Both class I and class II loci were covered by HLA typing, at four-digit resolution. Rather than drawing on any new phenotypic data, the later analysis identified candidate immune exposures from TCR beta sequences and the way those sequences occurred across donors. A later genetic analysis used genome-wide SNP genotypes for about 60% of the 666 donors, treating that subset as a discovery cohort. To predict cytomegalovirus infection status, the study brought together high-throughput TCR immunosequencing, statistical association of individual TCRs with disease status, and machine learning. Using immunosequencing, the study profiled T cell repertoires from 666 subjects and related those repertoires to cytomegalovirus serostatus. The study aimed to test whether signatures of past pathogen exposure could be identified by cataloging public T cell receptors. Among some 400 genotyped donors of the cohort, an average of approximately 200,000 unique TCR beta nucleotide sequences was sequenced per donor, of which about 19% were non-productive. A separate validation cohort of some 130 different subjects was used in addition to the 666-subject first cohort. Roughly 290 gigabases of sequencing data and 75 million to 85 million unique TCR sequences made up an early release that covered approximately 650 HLA-typed donors. Of the 398 genotyped donors, 81% fell in the genetic ancestry cluster associated with self-reported Caucasian donors. Several DR-DQ haplotypes were treated as single units for association and clustering because of strong linkage in the cohort. An earlier analysis of approximately 580 of the donors used high-throughput TCR beta sequencing to judge whether each TCR beta V gene segment behaved as functional or pseudogenic. A later analysis re-examined previously published TCR beta repertoires from about 670 donors and added high-resolution HLA genotyping to investigate patterns of TCR occurrence. Study-wide conclusions, independent of this receptor: Correlated functional status among segregating V segments might reflect linkage disequilibrium, but an unknown experimental factor could not be ruled out. In vitro tests confirmed that three of the cytomegalovirus-associated TCR beta chains recognize cytomegalovirus antigens. The study gave a list of 150 to 200 TCR beta chains associated with cytomegalovirus. Because HLA typing was unavailable for some donors at each locus, only the typed subset was used in association tests. In an earlier analysis of 587 of the donors, most TCR beta V segments appeared in productive rearrangements about 87% or about 30% of the time, broadly matching IMGT annotations. In a later analysis, about 16,000 TCR beta sequences were associated with specific HLA alleles at a false discovery rate of 0.05. Some IMGT-functional V segments, including TRBV6-2 and TRBV6-3, could not be told apart with the 87-base-pair reads, so those segments were excluded. Several of the top co-occurrence clusters appeared to be linked to parvovirus B19, influenza, CMV and Epstein-Barr virus, according to a later analysis. The classifier was reported to diagnose cytomegalovirus status with high specificity and sensitivity in both the original and validation cohorts. Compared with equally common non-associated chains, HLA-associated TCR beta chains in a later analysis were more clonally expanded and had lower generation probabilities. For the cohort, immune exposure information was limited to CMV serostatus. The presence/absence analyses assumed that sequencing depth was roughly uniform across donors, and that assumption may not be true. The earlier analysis of some 540 of the donors excluded roughly 17 rarely observed V segments, including chromosome 9 orphons, because counts were too low. In a later analysis, most CMV-associated TCR beta chains were found to appear HLA-restricted, with HLA associations seemingly driven largely by CMV exposure. In a later analysis, TCR association rates were found to vary across HLA loci, with the most associated TCRs seen for DRB1 alleles and the fewest for HLA-C alleles. According to the authors, the approach could potentially be generalized to other disease states and immunological phenotypes. The sequencing pipeline was judged likely to have produced a cluster of highly shared sequence variants as a technical artifact. Across donors, most TCR sequences were observed very rarely, whereas some public TCRs were present in many individuals. A further reported finding was that TCR beta sequences accurately predicted the HLA-A and HLA-B alleles for most subjects in the first cohort. When HLA alleles, especially DR and DQ, strongly co-occurred, TCR associations were difficult to assign to individual alleles. The cohort was sequenced for TCR beta chains only, and without alpha or paired-chain data the features that could be detected were limited. An association between a missense DCLRE1C variant and V-gene and J-gene trimming of TCR beta chains was found in a later genetic analysis and replicated in an independent cohort. A later genetic analysis reported fewer N-insertions in productive TCRs among donors in an Asian-associated ancestry cluster than the roughly 640-donor mean.

In total, 630 or so healthy bone marrow donors made up the cohort. At the time of sampling, every cohort member was nominally healthy, though immune exposures that went unrecorded were likely present. The donor tested CMV seropositive and was one of the 289 seropositive cohort members. A peripheral blood sample was provided by each donor, and peripheral blood mononuclear cells were used for TCR beta sequencing. Genomic DNA was extracted from the blood cell samples with the Qiagen DNeasy Blood Extraction Kit. Note on this clone: There is no known antigen for this receptor. No qualities accompany the bases; no much larger clone lies one base away. The sample has other DNA sequences that encode this CDR3 too.

Library generation was performed with the immunoSEQ multiplex PCR assay. For the multiplex PCR, a mixture combining 60 forward primers for TCR Vbeta segments and 13 reverse primers for TCR Jbeta segments was used. The CDR3 region of rearranged TCR beta genes was amplified from genomic DNA with a multiplex PCR assay. On the Illumina HiSeq System, the amplified TCR beta libraries were sequenced as 87-base-pair reads. For the original study's pipeline: A later analysis counted about 76 million unique TCR beta chains across the 650 to 800 repertoires, and some 11 million of these chains were shared by at least two donors. Raw reads were error-corrected and collapsed into unique sequences with a nearest-neighbor algorithm that merged closely related sequences to remove PCR and sequencing errors. CDR3 sequences were aligned to IMGT reference sequences to assign V, D and J gene segments. Each retained sequence needed at least a six-nucleotide match to both a V gene segment and a J gene segment. Rearrangements were called productive when the CDR3 lacked stop codons and stayed in frame with V and J; all others were non-productive. Following IMGT convention, CDR3 was defined as the stretch from the second conserved V-encoded cysteine up to the conserved J-encoded phenylalanine. Sequences without an unambiguous match to a single V gene segment were excluded from the earlier analysis of a few hundred of the donors. An earlier analysis of a few hundred of the donors classified V segments as functional when productive rearrangements were above 56.7% and as segregating when the standard deviation between donors was above 5%. A statistical classification framework was built for diagnosing cytomegalovirus status from the catalog of TCR beta chain sequences. A later analysis assigned V and J genes by comparing TCR nucleotide sequences with IMGT/GENE-DB human TR gene sequences. The TCRdist pipeline was used in a later analysis to assign CDR3 sequences and most-parsimonious VDJ recombination scenarios. In a later analysis, every TCR beta chain was defined by the combination of its CDR3 amino acid sequence and its V-gene family, and reads without a unique V-gene family were dropped. In a later analysis, 450 to 600 highly shared, low-generation-probability nucleotide sequences were removed to address suspected cross-contamination and a sequencing artifact. For each public chain, a later analysis derived a clonal expansion index from normalized ranks of inferred template counts within each repertoire. In a later analysis, generation probabilities were computed using a VDJ recombination model fitted to out-of-frame rearrangements, and the results were checked against IGoR. A later analysis scored TCR-TCR, TCR-HLA and TCR-CMV co-occurrence with hypergeometric tests, applying a repertoire-size bias correction to TCR pairs. A later analysis estimated false discovery rates by permuting HLA or CMV assignments 20 times. In a later analysis, co-occurring TCRs were grouped with DBSCAN, and TCRdist sequence similarity was added when clustering was performed within HLA-allele-positive subsets. Repertoires with fewer than 30,000 or more than 120,000 public chains, plus five repertoires with anomalous nucleotide sharing, were excluded from co-occurrence clustering. Here the immuneACCESS table is served through TCRdb, limited to in-frame sequences with V and J called. Missing clones are a known gap in these copies; in checked studies unresolved V genes cover under half, and the rest lacks a known reason. The DNA was the basis for D and trimming; V, J and clone size are from that table. This sample holds around 140,000 clones; 70% were observed only once. The top ten hold approximately 2.3% of the sample.

From the germline V gene, CDR1 is MGHRA and CDR2 is YSYEKL. V gives up 0 bases and J gives up 2 bases, and the segment between their germline ends measures 7 bases. CDR3 length: 14 amino acids, cysteine to phenylalanine. CDR3 DNA is the only sequence kept; it has 42 bases, read in frame from the first base. The receptor's source is a woman in her sixties or seventies in good health and CMV-seropositive. The chain is assembled from TRBV4-1 and TRBJ1-2; perhaps TRBD1 is the D gene, with 6 bases matching. Material for sequencing was PBMCs. The DNA reads as follows: TGCGCCAGCAGCCAAGAGACAGGCAACTATGGCTACACCTTC. This yields the protein CASSQETGNYGYTF.